The 27 T cell receptor beta chains below all came from one sample that was sequenced in a study of identical twins. One entry per CDR3 protein, called by TCRdb with MiXCR from the 5' RACE reads. This sample has about 330,000 distinct CDR3 sequences, with over 9% found just once. In addition, the sample was reused for a study of yellow fever vaccine responses in identical twins.

The sample consisted of CD8+ T cells sorted from blood. These receptors were taken from a woman aged 18-29 years in good health.

This clonotype was counted between two and nine times. V is TRBV6-5 and J is TRBJ1-6; tentative D call: TRBD1 (5 bases). Per germline, CDR1 MNHEY and CDR2 SVGAGI. V lost 3 bases, J lost 7 bases, and 16 bases lay in between. This CDR3 is 16 amino acids long. CDR3 sequence reads: CASSYRTGTENSPLHF. CDR3 in DNA: TGTGCCAGCAGTTATCGGACCGGGACTGAGAATTCACCCCTCCACTTT.

There are many counts of this clonotype. The chain joins TRBV9 to TRBJ2-1, with TRBD2 as a possible D gene (6 bases). Germline V lookup: CDR1 SGDLS, CDR2 YYNGEE. V lost 4 bases and J 10 bases, leaving 9 bases between the germline ends. The CDR3 is 11 amino acids. The CDR3 is CASSPGLEQFF. In nucleotides, the CDR3 is TGTGCCAGCAGCCCTGGACTAGAGCAGTTCTTC. Full variable domain (remainder filled in from reference TRBV9 and TRBJ2-1): DSGVTQTPKHLITATGQRVTLRCSPRSGDLSVYWYQQSLDQGLQFLIQYYNGEERAKGNILERFSAQQFPDLHSELNLSSLELGDSALYFCASSPGLEQFFGPGTRLTVL.

With regard to this clonotype: A much larger clonotype is one base distant, so this may be a read error. V is TRBV20-1 and J is TRBJ2-1, with TRBD2 identical over 7 bases. This CDR3 has 14 amino acids. The junction had 5 bases not matched to a gene; V was cut back by 1 base and J by 5 bases. Germline V gene data show CDR1 as DFQATT and CDR2 as SNEGSKA (reference sequence). The CDR3 loop reads CSARGLAEHNEQFF. CDR3 in DNA: TGCAGTGCTAGAGGGCTAGCGGAGCACAATGAGCAGTTCTTC.

The rearrangement uses TRBV2 and TRBJ2-1; D possibly corresponds to TRBD2 (5 bases). With 10 bases removed from V and 2 bases from J, the gap between germline ends came to 21 bases. The length of the CDR3 is 16 residues. Per germline, CDR1 SNHLY and CDR2 FYNNEI. The CDR3 protein is CAIDNSAGRTYNEQFF. The CDR3 coding sequence is TGTGCCATCGATAACTCGGCGGGCCGAACCTACAATGAGCAGTTCTTC.

This clonotype was found many times. CDR3 in DNA: TGTGCCAGCAGTTTAATGGTGGTTGGCACTGAAGCTTTCTTT. It encodes CASSLMVVGTEAFF. The chain links TRBV27 to TRBJ1-1, with D hard to call. The CDR3 is 14 residues long. V was trimmed by 2 bases and J by 4 bases, leaving 11 bases between them. Germline values: CDR1 MNHEY, CDR2 SMNVEV (reference sequence).

This clonotype was counted between two and nine times. The chain joins TRBV4-1 to TRBJ2-1; maybe TRBD2 (6 bases). Deletions cut 0 bases from V and 0 bases from J, with 9 bases between. The germline V gene has CDR1 MGHRA and CDR2 YSYEKL. The CDR3 is made up of 16 amino acids. CDR3 loop: CASSQERGLSYNEQFF. In DNA form, the CDR3 reads TGCGCCAGCAGCCAAGAGCGGGGACTCTCCTACAATGAGCAGTTCTTC.

This clonotype appeared a few times. This sequence joins TRBV7-9 and TRBJ2-1, with D possibly being TRBD2 (6 bases). Trimming removed 4 bases at V and 4 bases at J, with 20 bases between. The CDR3 has 17 amino acids. Germline CDR1 SEHNR, CDR2 FQNEAQ (reference sequence). CDR3 bases: TGTGCCAGCAGCTCAACGGGACTGGAGGTTTGGTACAATGAGCAGTTCTTC. Residues: CASSSTGLEVWYNEQFF.

This clonotype was found many times. This sequence joins TRBV12-3 or TRBV12-4 and TRBJ2-2; no reliable D call. V was clipped by 5 bases and J by 1 base, with 26 bases between them. The CDR3 has 20 residues. In DNA, the CDR3 is TGTGCCAGCAGTCCCCGGTGGGCTAGGAGCGATAGGAAGAACACCGGGGAGCTGTTTTTT. Residues: CASSPRWARSDRKNTGELFF.

This chain joins TRBV5-5 and TRBJ2-5, with TRBD1 matching 7 bases. Germline V gives CDR1 SGHKS, CDR2 YYEKEE (reference sequence). V dropped 0 bases and J dropped 3; count of bases not matched to a gene: 8. This CDR3 is built from 16 residues. CDR3 sequence: CASSLELQGSKETQYF. CDR3 nucleotides: TGTGCCAGCAGCTTGGAATTACAGGGGTCGAAAGAGACCCAGTACTTC.

This clonotype was counted many times. The chain combines TRBV7-8 with TRBJ2-7, with 11 bases that match TRBD2. The CDR3 runs 16 residues. Losses at the gene ends were 4 bases for V and 0 bases for J; bases not matched to a gene: 5. CDR1 SGHVS and CDR2 FQNEAQ come from the germline V gene. Here the CDR3 reads CASSWDTSGSSYEQYF. The CDR3 nucleotides are TGTGCCAGCAGCTGGGATACTAGCGGGAGCTCCTACGAGCAGTACTTC.

J is TRBJ1-2 and V is TRBV19; 8 positions agree with TRBD1. CDR3 length: 15 residues. V lost 3 bases and J lost 10; bases outside the gene matches: 13. Germline V gives CDR1 LNHDA, CDR2 SQIVND (reference sequence). The CDR3 spells CASSMMTGAWDHYTF. CDR3 coding DNA: TGTGCCAGTAGTATGATGACAGGGGCCTGGGATCACTACACCTTC.

This clonotype was detected only a few times. The chain employs TRBV20-1 and TRBJ2-1; 7 bases are shared with TRBD2. CDR3 length: 15 residues. Germline CDR1 DFQATT, CDR2 SNEGSKA (reference sequence). V lost 6 bases, J lost 2 bases, and 10 bases stayed unmatched. The CDR3 nucleotides read TGCAGTGCAGACCCGGCTAGCGGACCCTACAATGAGCAGTTCTTC. The encoded protein is CSADPASGPYNEQFF.

The V gene is TRBV6-1, the J gene TRBJ2-1; 9 nucleotides match TRBD2. The CDR3 is made up of 15 amino acids. CDR1 MNHNS and CDR2 SASEGT come from the germline V gene. The junction had 9 bases not matched to a gene; V was cut back by 5 bases and J by 7 bases. In DNA form, the CDR3 reads TGTGCCAGCAGTACAGCGGGAGGTAGGTGGAATGAGCAGTTCTTC. It yields the protein CASSTAGGRWNEQFF.

In this sample, this clonotype turned up many times. The V gene is TRBV10-3, the J gene TRBJ1-1; 7 bases are shared with TRBD1. V gave up 3 bases and J gave up 3 bases; unmatched junction bases: 4. Germline assignment: CDR1 ENHRY and CDR2 SYGVKD. The CDR3 extends over 14 amino acids. In DNA form, the CDR3 reads TGTGCCATCAGTGAATGGCAGGGGGACACTGAAGCTTTCTTT. Translated, it gives CAISEWQGDTEAFF.

The J gene is TRBJ2-1, the V gene TRBV4-1, with D perhaps being TRBD1 or TRBD2 (6 bases each). The CDR3 is made up of 13 amino acids. Trimming took off 4 bases at V and 9 bases at J, with 13 bases between the two ends. The germline V gene has CDR1 MGHRA and CDR2 YSYEKL. The CDR3 DNA sequence: TGCGCCAGCAGCCGAGAACAGGGAGGTGAGCAGTTCTTC. It codes for CASSREQGGEQFF.

This clonotype has only a few counts. CDR3 amino acids: CASGLAGDTQYF. CDR3 DNA sequence: TGTGCCAGCGGATTAGCGGGAGATACGCAGTATTTT. The V and J genes are TRBV12-3 or TRBV12-4 and TRBJ2-3, with TRBD2 matching 7 bases. The CDR3 has 12 amino acids. The trim removed 8 bases at V and 5 bases at J, leaving 4 bases unmatched.

This chain uses TRBV19 with TRBJ2-7, with TRBD2 identical over 8 bases. The junction had 6 bases not matched to a gene; V was cut back by 5 bases and J by 3 bases. This CDR3 region has 14 residues. CDR1 and CDR2 (germline): LNHDA, SQIVND (reference sequence). CDR3 sequence reads: CASSWAGGDYEQYF. The CDR3 DNA is TGTGCCAGTAGTTGGGCGGGAGGAGACTACGAGCAGTACTTC.

This clonotype was detected a few times. The V and J genes are TRBV10-3 and TRBJ2-7; tentative D call: TRBD1 (6 bases). The V end was cut by 2 bases, the J end by 2 bases, with 13 bases between. Germline V gives CDR1 ENHRY, CDR2 SYGVKD. CDR3 length: 15 residues. The CDR3 nucleotides read TGTGCCATCAGTGAGCGAGAGGACAGCGCCTACGAGCAGTACGTC. This encodes CAISEREDSAYEQYV.

This chain uses TRBV24-1 with TRBJ2-3; D ambiguous. The CDR3 extends over 14 amino acids. V was shortened by 0 bases and J by 5 bases, with 8 bases between the two germline ends. CDR1 is KGHDR, CDR2 SFDVKD, per germline. This CDR3 is CATSDLIGIDTQYF. The CDR3 nucleotides read TGTGCCACCAGTGATTTGATAGGGATAGATACGCAGTATTTT.

This clonotype was counted many times. This chain links TRBV4-1 with TRBJ2-3; D not certain. Trimming pared 0 bases from V and 2 bases from J, leaving 15 bases between. The CDR3 has 17 amino acids. CDR1 is MGHRA, CDR2 YSYEKL, per germline. In DNA form, the CDR3 reads TGCGCCAGCAGCCAAGATTTCTGGCAAATCCCCACAGATACGCAGTATTTT. It is translated as CASSQDFWQIPTDTQYF.

The chain recombines TRBV28 with TRBJ2-3; 9 bases map to TRBD2. The CDR3 totals 14 residues. J was trimmed by 3 bases and V by 8 bases; bases with no gene match: 6. Germline V CDR1 and CDR2: MDHEN, SYDVKM. The CDR3 sequence is CASWRGGVTDTQYF. Here the CDR3 DNA reads TGTGCCAGCTGGCGGGGGGGCGTAACAGATACGCAGTATTTT.

The chain links TRBV5-1 to TRBJ2-7; D might be TRBD1 (5 bases). The length of the CDR3 is 15 residues. CDR1 is SGHRS, CDR2 YFSETQ, per germline. Trimming took off 7 bases at V and 4 bases at J, with 21 bases between the two ends. The CDR3 region has the DNA TGCGCCAGCTCCTTGGGGCGGCAGGTGGGGTACGAGCAGTACTTC. Residues: CASSLGRQVGYEQYF.

There are many counts of this clonotype. This chain uses TRBV10-2 with TRBJ2-7; D ambiguous. This CDR3 comprises 12 residues. Germline values: CDR1 WSHSY, CDR2 SAAADI. Trimming cost V 4 bases and J 1 base, with 5 bases left between them. The CDR3 DNA sequence: TGCGCCAGCAGTGGAGATTCCTACGAGCAGTACGTC. It specifies CASSGDSYEQYV.

The chain employs TRBV24-1 and TRBJ2-7; perhaps TRBD1 as D (6 bases). The V end lost 4 bases, the J end lost 2 bases, and 11 bases lay between the germline ends. The germline V gene encodes CDR1 KGHDR and CDR2 SFDVKD. The CDR3 loop spans 14 amino acids. This chain's CDR3 is CATSDSGDTYEQYF. Here the CDR3 DNA reads TGTGCCACCAGTGACTCAGGGGATACCTACGAGCAGTACTTC.

V gene TRBV11-3 combines with J gene TRBJ1-1, with D hard to call. Trimming took off 4 bases at V and 4 bases at J, with 13 bases between the two ends. Germline V gene data show CDR1 as SGHNT and CDR2 as YENEEA. CDR3 length equals 14 residues. The CDR3 sequence: CASSSSPDGTEAFF. CDR3 coding DNA: TGTGCCAGCAGCTCCTCCCCCGACGGCACTGAAGCTTTCTTT.

This clonotype was picked up a small number of times. The chain has TRBV2 and TRBJ2-1; TRBD2 agrees at 13 bases. CDR3 length: 15 amino acids. The germline gives CDR1 SNHLY, CDR2 FYNNEI. V lost 3 bases to trimming and J lost 8 bases; unmatched junction nucleotides: 4. CDR3: CASSEGLAGWDEQFF. The CDR3 DNA reads as TGTGCCAGCAGTGAGGGACTAGCGGGATGGGATGAGCAGTTCTTC.

This clonotype was seen only a few times. V usage is TRBV7-2 and J usage is TRBJ2-2; no reliable D call. This CDR3 comprises 17 residues. V dropped 1 base and J dropped 4 bases, with 16 bases sitting between them. CDR1 is SGHTA and CDR2 is FQGNSA in the germline V gene. CDR3 in DNA: TGTGCCAGCAGCTTAGTTCCCGGGCGATTAAGCACCGGGGAGCTGTTTTTT. Translating it yields CASSLVPGRLSTGELFF.